This entry lists 5 T cell receptor beta chains sequenced from one sample in a study of post-analysis software for immune sequencing data. What these receptors recognize is not known. Study-wide findings and caveats: Patients had higher frequencies than controls of roughly 5 TRBV segments, including TRBV5-6, TRBV5-1 and TRBV20-1.

Tagging with unique molecular identifiers was a feature of the TCR beta cDNA libraries. TCRdb redid the calling of the PCR reads with MiXCR, one entry per CDR3 protein. Counted here are about 200,000 distinct CDR3 sequences, 29% occurring once; the ten biggest clones make up roughly 3.4%. The material sequenced was blood. These receptors were taken from a girl aged 2-17 years with multiple sclerosis.

This clonotype was recorded many times. CDR3 amino acids: CASSFGLADLASYEQYF. In DNA, the CDR3 is TGTGCCAGCAGCTTCGGACTAGCGGACTTGGCCTCCTACGAGCAGTACTTC. The chain employs TRBV11-2 and TRBJ2-7, with TRBD2 matching 10 bases. The CDR3 runs to 17 residues. In germline, CDR1 is SGHAT, CDR2 FQNNGV. J lost 0 bases, V lost 3 bases, and 8 bases had no gene match.

To note about this clonotype: One base away lies a much larger clone, so this may be a sequencing read error. V gene TRBV11-2 combines with J gene TRBJ2-5; 10 positions match TRBD2. The CDR3 totals 15 residues. Trimming removed 1 base from V and 14 bases from J; junction bases left unmatched: 13. Looked up from germline, CDR1 is SGHAT and CDR2 is FQNNGV. CDR3 in amino acids: CASSLGLAGVYEHYF. In DNA form, the CDR3 reads TGTGCCAGCAGCTTAGGGCTAGCGGGAGTCTACGAGCACTACTTC.

This clonotype has a count of ten or more. The chain couples TRBV20-1 to TRBJ1-2, with unresolved D. This CDR3 has 12 amino acids. The germline CDR1 and CDR2 sequences are DFQATT and SNEGSKA (reference sequence). Trimming took 4 bases from V and 10 from J, leaving 16 bases between them. DNA of the CDR3: TGCAGTGCTACCCTAGACGGGAACGACTACACCTTC. Protein sequence: CSATLDGNDYTF.

This clonotype was recorded many times. This chain uses TRBV3-1 with TRBJ1-2; D gene unclear. The CDR3 loop spans 16 amino acids. The germline V and J ends were trimmed by 0 bases and 3 bases, with 14 bases remaining between them. CDR1 is LGHDT and CDR2 is YNNKEL in the germline V gene (reference sequence). CDR3 protein: CASSQDLNFRDYGYTF. The CDR3 DNA sequence: TGTGCCAGCAGCCAAGATCTCAACTTTAGGGACTATGGCTACACCTTC.

V is TRBV12-3 or TRBV12-4 and J is TRBJ1-1; D is ambiguous. The CDR3 consists of 14 residues. V lost 1 base to trimming and J lost 10 bases, with 16 bases between them. The CDR3 protein is CASSLEGQDQRAFF. CDR3 nucleotide sequence: TGTGCCAGCAGTTTAGAGGGTCAGGATCAAAGAGCTTTCTTT.